This is a list of T cell receptor beta chains from one sample in a study of blood T cell repertoires in COVID-19. Clones were read by immunoSEQ multiplex PCR, and TCRdb kept only the in-frame ones, dropping some. The table lists roughly 150,000 clones, approximately 92% of them singletons, with 15% in the top ten. Material: peripheral blood. These receptors came from a woman aged 40 to 50 with acute or convalescent COVID-19. Each CDR3 is given with its conserved first and last residue. The D gene is left open where the match is weak. Clone size is shown for a subset of rows, as once, few, many or a class of expanded clone.

J	V	size	D	CDR3	DNA
TRBJ1-1	TRBV6-5	-	-	CASRGPNAEAFF	TGTGCCAGCAGGGGGCCTAACGCTGAAGCTTTCTTT
TRBJ2-5	TRBV21-1	-	-	CASSKDWADSGGQETQYF	TGTGCCAGCAGCAAAGACTGGGCCGATTCGGGGGGCCAAGAGACCCAGTACTTC
TRBJ2-5	TRBV19	-	-	CASNLGMEGPQETQYF	TGTGCCAGTAATTTGGGAATGGAGGGCCCACAAGAGACCCAGTACTTC
TRBJ2-7	TRBV28	-	-	CASSPRGAGVANYEQYF	TGTGCCAGCAGCCCCCGGGGGGCAGGGGTTGCGAACTACGAGCAGTACTTC
TRBJ1-6	TRBV19	-	TRBD1	CASSPNQGGITNSPLHF	TGTGCCAGTAGTCCGAATCAGGGGGGTATTACTAATTCACCCCTCCACTTT
TRBJ2-7	TRBV15	-	-	CATSRDVGDEQYF	TGTGCCACCAGCAGAGATGTCGGTGACGAGCAGTACTTC
TRBJ2-2	TRBV9	-	TRBD2	CASSVGYGGDTGELFF	TGTGCCAGCAGCGTAGGGTACGGGGGGGACACCGGGGAGCTGTTTTTT
TRBJ1-2	TRBV19	once	-	CASSIGGVYGYTF	TGTGCCAGTAGTATCGGAGGAGTCTATGGCTACACCTTC
TRBJ2-3	TRBV9	-	TRBD1	CASSARDSKTQYF	TGTGCCAGCAGCGCTAGGGACAGTAAAACGCAGTATTTT
TRBJ2-1	TRBV6-5	-	TRBD2	CASSYGGGVINEQFF	TGTGCCAGCAGTTATGGTGGGGGGGTTATCAATGAGCAGTTCTTC
TRBJ1-1	TRBV3-1/TRBV3-2	-	TRBD1	CASSHLQGAETFF	TGTGCCAGCAGCCACCTACAGGGGGCAGAAACTTTCTTT
TRBJ2-1	TRBV9	once	-	CASSVAFGISYNEQFF	TGTGCCAGCAGCGTAGCTTTCGGGATCTCCTACAATGAGCAGTTCTTC
TRBJ1-3	TRBV9	-	-	CASSVVDRGNTIYF	TGTGCCAGCAGCGTAGTCGACAGGGGAAACACCATATATTTT
TRBJ1-2	TRBV4-2	once	TRBD1	CASSQDYRGQNGYTF	TGTGCCAGCAGCCAAGATTACAGGGGACAGAATGGCTACACCTTC
TRBJ2-7	TRBV6-5	-	TRBD2	CASSLGLAGIYEQYF	TGTGCCAGCAGTTTAGGACTAGCGGGAATATACGAGCAGTACTTC
TRBJ2-2	TRBV24-1	-	TRBD2	CATSDLHERGYGELFF	TGTGCCACCAGTGATTTGCATGAGCGGGGGTACGGGGAGCTGTTTTTT
TRBJ2-5	TRBV6-5	-	-	CASSSWDSTQETQYF	TGTGCCAGCAGTTCATGGGACTCAACCCAAGAGACCCAGTACTTC
TRBJ2-7	TRBV9	-	TRBD1	CASSAPTGERSYEQYF	TGTGCCAGCAGCGCTCCAACAGGGGAAAGGTCCTACGAGCAGTACTTC
TRBJ2-7	TRBV7-9	-	TRBD1	CASSTTGTGPYEQYF	TGTGCCAGCAGCACTACCGGGACAGGACCCTACGAGCAGTACTTC
TRBJ2-1	TRBV2	-	TRBD2	CASSEGLAGTNEQFF	TGTGCCAGCAGTGAGGGACTAGCGGGTACTAATGAGCAGTTCTTC
TRBJ2-7	TRBV24-1	-	-	CATPDRDYEQYF	TGTGCCACCCCGGACAGAGACTACGAGCAGTACTTC
TRBJ2-7	TRBV19	-	TRBD2	CASSTSGHSYEQYF	TGTGCCAGTAGTACTAGCGGGCATTCCTACGAGCAGTACTTC
TRBJ1-5	TRBV9	-	-	CASSVAPGDWPQHF	TGTGCCAGCAGCGTAGCTCCGGGGGATTGGCCCCAGCATTTT
TRBJ1-1	TRBV9	-	-	CASSVVTGGTEAFF	TGTGCCAGCAGCGTAGTGACGGGAGGGACTGAAGCTTTCTTT
TRBJ1-4	TRBV19	-	-	CASSIELWWRTVFF	TGTGCCAGTAGTATAGAGCTTTGGTGGCGGACAGTGTTTTTT
TRBJ2-1	TRBV11-2	-	TRBD1	CASSSSGTGYNEQFF	TGTGCCAGCAGCTCCTCCGGGACAGGTTACAATGAGCAGTTCTTC
TRBJ1-2	TRBV28	-	TRBD1	CASRLDRDYGYTF	TGTGCCAGCAGGTTGGACAGGGACTATGGCTACACCTTC
TRBJ1-5	TRBV7-9	-	TRBD1	CASSLGDRVGQPQHF	TGTGCCAGCAGCTTAGGGGACAGGGTGGGTCAGCCCCAGCATTTT
TRBJ2-1	TRBV15	-	TRBD2	CATTGLAGAKPHNEQFF	TGTGCCACCACGGGACTAGCGGGAGCGAAACCCCACAATGAGCAGTTCTTC
TRBJ1-2	TRBV5-4	-	-	CASSENRYGYTF	TGTGCCAGCAGCGAGAACCGGTATGGCTACACCTTC
TRBJ2-7	TRBV9	-	TRBD2	CASTSSGSGYEQYF	TGTGCCAGCACCTCTAGCGGGAGCGGGTACGAGCAGTACTTC
TRBJ1-5	TRBV7-9	-	-	CASSEVSNQPQHF	TGTGCCAGCAGCGAGGTGAGCAATCAGCCCCAGCATTTT
TRBJ1-1	TRBV15	-	-	CATSRKGGMGTEAFF	TGTGCCACCAGCAGAAAAGGGGGAATGGGAACTGAAGCTTTCTTT
TRBJ2-5	TRBV3-1/TRBV3-2	once	-	CASSQAGFQETQYF	TGTGCCAGCAGCCAAGCAGGGTTCCAAGAGACCCAGTACTTC
TRBJ2-7	TRBV7-9	-	TRBD1	CASSLPGQGDKQYF	TGTGCCAGCAGCCTCCCGGGACAGGGGGATAAACAGTACTTC
TRBJ2-3	TRBV2	-	TRBD1	CASKTGDFLRTDTQYF	TGTGCCAGCAAGACAGGGGACTTCCTCCGCACAGATACGCAGTATTTT
TRBJ2-7	TRBV3-1/TRBV3-2	-	TRBD2	CASSQGPGLAGGWGYEQYF	TGTGCCAGCAGCCAGGGACCGGGACTAGCGGGGGGCTGGGGCTACGAGCAGTACTTC
TRBJ2-7	TRBV12-3/TRBV12-4	-	TRBD1	CASSSGTGYEQYF	TGTGCCAGCAGTTCCGGGACAGGCTACGAGCAGTACTTC
TRBJ1-1	TRBV29-1	-	TRBD1	CSVRTGKNTEAFF	TGCAGCGTAAGGACAGGGAAAAACACTGAAGCTTTCTTT
TRBJ2-7	TRBV5-4	once	TRBD1	CASSADRVPYEQYF	TGTGCCAGCAGCGCCGACAGGGTTCCCTACGAGCAGTACTTC
TRBJ2-2	TRBV10-1	-	-	CASSERGAANTGELFF	TGCGCCAGCAGTGAGAGAGGCGCCGCGAACACCGGGGAGCTGTTTTTT
TRBJ2-5	TRBV6-2/TRBV6-3	once	-	CASSSTTVIQETQYF	TGTGCCAGCAGTTCTACGACAGTAATCCAAGAGACCCAGTACTTC
TRBJ2-7	TRBV12-3/TRBV12-4	-	-	CASSRTMGQYF	TGTGCCAGCAGCCGTACTATGGGGCAGTACTTC
TRBJ2-7	TRBV5-6	-	-	CASSSYRVPYEQYF	TGTGCCAGCAGCTCCTACAGGGTTCCCTACGAGCAGTACTTC
TRBJ1-6	TRBV19	-	-	CASSIFYGDNSPLHF	TGTGCCAGTAGTATATTCTACGGGGATAATTCACCCCTCCACTTT
TRBJ2-4	TRBV3-1/TRBV3-2	-	TRBD2	CASSPVSSGSIVAKNIQYF	TGTGCCAGCAGCCCGGTTTCTAGCGGGAGTATAGTAGCCAAAAACATTCAGTACTTC
TRBJ2-5	TRBV2	-	TRBD1	CASSAWDRAAQETQYF	TGTGCCAGCAGCGCATGGGACAGGGCAGCCCAAGAGACCCAGTACTTC
TRBJ2-2	TRBV9	-	-	CASSAPLGGEAATGELFF	TGTGCCAGCAGCGCACCCCTAGGGGGGGAGGCGGCCACCGGGGAGCTGTTTTTT
TRBJ2-7	TRBV15	-	-	CATSRDFRQGSSYEQYF	TGTGCCACCAGCAGAGATTTCCGCCAGGGATCCTCCTACGAGCAGTACTTC
TRBJ2-5	TRBV5-1	-	TRBD1	CASSEDRAETQYF	TGCGCCAGCAGCGAGGACAGGGCGGAGACCCAGTACTTC
TRBJ2-3	TRBV7-9	-	-	CASSLGDTIRAADTQYF	TGTGCCAGCAGCTTAGGGGACACAATCCGGGCGGCAGATACGCAGTATTTT
TRBJ2-7	TRBV27	-	TRBD1	CASSLRPGTGAYEQYF	TGTGCCAGCAGTTTAAGACCCGGGACAGGGGCCTACGAGCAGTACTTC
TRBJ2-1	TRBV5-1	-	-	CASSLVGLNNEQFF	TGCGCCAGCAGCTTGGTGGGACTCAACAATGAGCAGTTCTTC
TRBJ2-7	TRBV18	-	-	CASSPNRDSGEQYF	TGTGCCAGCTCACCCAACAGGGATTCGGGCGAGCAGTACTTC
TRBJ1-6	TRBV20-1	-	TRBD1	CSASQESGTGRSPLHF	TGCAGTGCTAGTCAAGAATCCGGGACAGGGAGATCACCCCTCCACTTT